In this sample, the clone carrying this T cell receptor beta chain turned up a few times. Its antigen is unidentified. These data originate in a study of blood T cells in healthy people across ages. Combining a sample-barcoded 5' primer with a J-beta primer mix, a second PCR ran for about 7 to 12 cycles. From the 5' RACE reads, TCRdb called clonotypes with MiXCR, one entry per CDR3 protein. This table has about a million distinct CDR3 sequences, around two fifths appearing once. The study's findings and limits: Significant beta diversity loss was already apparent by age roughly 44, declining roughly linearly.

The length of the CDR3 is 13 residues. Germline-derived CDR1 and CDR2 are SNHLY and FYNNEI. Germline trimming cut 9 bases from V and 5 bases from J; bases unmatched to any gene: 6. Sequencing input: blood. The chain employs TRBV2 and TRBJ2-1; 8 positions match TRBD2. This clonotype originated in a man younger than 35 in good health. CDR3 coding DNA: TGTGCCAGTAGACTAGCGCGTAACAATGAGCAGTTCTTC. Protein sequence: CASRLARNNEQFF.